These T cell receptor beta chains were read from a single sample in a study of blood T cell repertoires in COVID-19. Using immunoSEQ multiplex PCR, the repertoire was profiled, and TCRdb retains in-frame clones only, with some absent. The profile shows some 270,000 clones, 86% of them singletons. Input material: peripheral blood. These receptors were taken from a woman in her fifties or sixties who had recovered from COVID-19. The conserved cysteine and the conserved F or W are not part of the CDR3 here.

V gene,CDR3 protein
TRBV9,ASSVGPRNDVEKLF
TRBV11-2,ASSSRGGSYEQY
TRBV19,ASSMGQGSSYEQY
TRBV28,ASRGLAGDSYEQY
TRBV7-9,ASSFLRNEQF
TRBV12-3/TRBV12-4,ASGRQGAQPQH
TRBV19,ASSPLGGVQETQY
TRBV3-1/TRBV3-2,ASSQEPTTNEQF
TRBV27,ASRPSAGVRTDTQY
TRBV19,ASSIAGVEETQY